This T cell receptor beta chain was captured in a study of post-analysis software for immune sequencing data. On the study more broadly: The disease courses spanned relapsing-remitting, secondary progressive and progressive-relapsing forms of multiple sclerosis. General study results and limits: Versus controls, multiple sclerosis patients showed significantly lower diversity (normalized Chao1).

Prepared TCR beta cDNA libraries contained unique molecular identifiers. MiXCR was run by TCRdb on the PCR reads, yielding one entry per CDR3 protein. Of about 570,000 distinct CDR3 sequences listed, approximately 31% are singletons. On this clonotype: Its antigen is currently unknown.

Sequenced: blood. This TCR came from a girl aged 2-17 years with multiple sclerosis.

The CDR3 DNA reads as TGTGCCAGCAGCTTAGCGGCCCATGTGGGGGAGCAGTTCTTC. It encodes CASSLAAHVGEQFF. V usage is TRBV7-8 and J usage is TRBJ2-1; D is undetermined. There are 14 residues in the CDR3. In germline, CDR1 is SGHVS, CDR2 FQNEAQ. Trimming left V 0 bases short and J 10 bases short, with 13 bases between. The full variable domain, rest sourced from reference TRBV7-8 and TRBJ2-1, is GAGVSQSPRYKVAKRGQDVALRCDPISGHVSLFWYQQALGQGPEFLTYFQNEAQLDKSGLPSDRFFAERPEGSVSTLKIQRTQQEDSAVYLCASSLAAHVGEQFFGPGTRLTVL.